The rows below give T cell receptor beta chains drawn from one sample of a study of molecular identifiers for immune sequencing clone quantification. TCRdb independently ran MiXCR on the PCR reads; one entry per CDR3 protein. The sample lists about 640,000 distinct CDR3 sequences, around 20% occurring once. Input material: naive CD8+ T cells from blood, with Jurkat cell RNA spiked in. Receptors were obtained from a human donor in good health. Some libraries in this study had Jurkat cell RNA spiked in. Each CDR3 is given with its conserved first and last residue. Each record gives: J gene, V gene, clone size, D gene, CDR3 protein, CDR3 DNA. The D gene is left open where the match is weak. Rows may omit the clone size; those that give it use once, few, many or a size class.

TRBJ2-3 | TRBV20-1 | NA | NA | CSARPGSETDTQYF | TGCAGTGCTAGACCCGGGAGCGAAACAGATACGCAGTATTTT
TRBJ1-6 | TRBV2 | NA | NA | CASSEFRERSYNSPLHF | TGTGCCAGCAGTGAATTTCGGGAACGCTCCTATAATTCACCCCTCCACTTT
TRBJ2-7 | TRBV5-8 | many | NA | CASSLRQGGVEQYF | TGTGCCAGCAGCCTGCGCCAGGGGGGCGTTGAGCAGTACTTC
TRBJ2-3 | TRBV12-3/TRBV12-4 | many | TRBD2 | CASSLGSSGDTQYF | TGTGCCAGCAGTTTAGGTTCTAGCGGTGATACGCAGTATTTT
TRBJ1-3 | TRBV10-3 | NA | TRBD1 | CAISEYGQGAGNTIYF | TGTGCCATCAGTGAGTATGGACAGGGAGCTGGAAACACCATATATTTT
TRBJ1-3 | TRBV12-5 | few | NA | CASGLVPAPRGGSGNTIYF | TGTGCTAGTGGTTTGGTACCAGCTCCCCGTGGGGGCTCTGGAAACACCATATATTTT
TRBJ1-1 | TRBV19 | many | NA | CASSWLNTEAFF | TGTGCCAGTAGTTGGTTGAACACTGAAGCTTTCTTT
TRBJ2-7 | TRBV4-1 | many | NA | CASSQGTGQWEQYF | TGCGCCAGCAGCCAAGGTACAGGGCAATGGGAGCAGTACTTC
TRBJ1-1 | TRBV6-5 | many | NA | CASSPTGNTEAFF | TGTGCCAGCAGCCCGACAGGGAACACTGAAGCTTTCTTT
TRBJ2-4 | TRBV4-3 | once | TRBD1 | CAGSQFLGTELAKNIQYF | TGCGCCGGCAGCCAATTTTTAGGGACAGAACTAGCCAAAAACATTCAGTACTTC
TRBJ1-5 | TRBV29-1 | many | TRBD1 | CSVEAPGQGSCNQPQHF | TGCAGCGTGGAAGCCCCGGGACAGGGGTCGTGCAATCAGCCCCAGCATTTT
TRBJ1-1 | TRBV5-4 | NA | NA | CASGPQGDTEAFF | TGTGCCAGCGGCCCACAGGGTGACACTGAAGCTTTCTTT
TRBJ2-7 | TRBV5-1 | many | TRBD1 | CASSQGQGGPYEQYF | TGCGCCAGCAGCCAAGGACAGGGAGGCCCCTACGAGCAGTACTTC
TRBJ1-3 | TRBV9 | many | TRBD1 | CASSVGTGDENTIYF | TGTGCCAGCAGCGTAGGGACAGGGGATGAAAACACCATATATTTT
TRBJ2-3 | TRBV11-2 | many | TRBD2 | CASSLASPGLAGRLDTQYF | TGTGCCAGCAGCTTAGCCTCGCCCGGACTAGCGGGCAGGTTAGATACGCAGTATTTT
TRBJ2-7 | TRBV2 | many | NA | CASRDIRSSSYEQYF | TGTGCCAGCAGGGACATAAGGTCGAGCTCCTACGAGCAGTACTTC
TRBJ2-1 | TRBV10-1 | many | NA | CASSDNFNNEQFF | TGCGCCAGCAGTGACAATTTTAACAATGAGCAGTTCTTC
TRBJ2-3 | TRBV4-3 | many | NA | CASSPSGTTPDTQYF | TGCGCCAGCAGCCCTTCAGGGACAACCCCTGATACGCAGTATTTT
TRBJ1-6 | TRBV9 | few | NA | CASSVAGSDSPLHF | TGTGCCAGCAGCGTAGCGGGGTCGGATTCACCCCTCCACTTT
TRBJ2-7 | TRBV10-3 | many | TRBD2 | CAISELAGGQDEQYF | TGTGCCATCAGTGAACTAGCGGGAGGGCAGGACGAGCAGTACTTC
TRBJ2-5 | TRBV6-5 | many | NA | CASSYSSPEETQYF | TGTGCCAGCAGTTACTCAAGCCCGGAGGAGACCCAGTACTTC
TRBJ1-1 | TRBV2 | many | NA | CASSEASVPNTEAFF | TGTGCCAGCAGTGAAGCGTCGGTCCCCAACACTGAAGCTTTCTTT
TRBJ2-2 | TRBV20-1 | many | TRBD2 | CSARVPLAVTGELFF | TGCAGTGCTCGAGTCCCCCTAGCGGTAACCGGGGAGCTGTTTTTT
TRBJ2-2 | TRBV11-2 | few | TRBD1 | CASSVMTGLGGELFF | TGTGCCAGCAGCGTCATGACAGGGCTGGGCGGGGAGCTGTTTTTT
TRBJ2-5 | TRBV29-1 | NA | TRBD2 | CSVEEGLAGPQETQYF | TGCAGCGTTGAAGAAGGGCTAGCGGGGCCGCAAGAGACCCAGTACTTC
TRBJ2-7 | TRBV11-2 | NA | NA | CASSLSDRPPQYF | TGTGCCAGCAGCTTGTCCGACAGGCCGCCGCAGTACTTC
TRBJ2-2 | TRBV9 | NA | TRBD2 | CASSTGLAGGLSGELFF | TGTGCCAGCAGCACGGGACTAGCGGGAGGTTTATCCGGGGAGCTGTTTTTT
TRBJ2-7 | TRBV18 | many | TRBD1 | CASSGQGTAHEQYF | TGTGCCAGCTCAGGACAGGGGACGGCGCACGAGCAGTACTTC
TRBJ1-5 | TRBV19 | NA | NA | CASSIATRTVQPQHF | TGTGCCAGTAGTATAGCCACCAGGACGGTTCAGCCCCAGCATTTT
TRBJ1-1 | TRBV9 | few | TRBD1 | CASSATGGGTEAFF | TGTGCCAGCAGCGCCACAGGGGGCGGCACTGAAGCTTTCTTT
TRBJ2-7 | TRBV7-9 | few | NA | CASSLGMGLISYEQYF | TGTGCCAGCAGCTTAGGTATGGGCCTGATCTCCTACGAGCAGTACTTC
TRBJ1-5 | TRBV7-2 | few | TRBD1 | CASSGDRDNQPQHF | TGTGCCAGCAGCGGGGACAGGGATAATCAGCCCCAGCATTTT
TRBJ2-4 | TRBV12-3/TRBV12-4 | few | NA | CASSPTGLGTIQYF | TGTGCCAGCAGCCCTACAGGATTGGGGACCATTCAGTACTTC
TRBJ2-1 | TRBV19 | few | TRBD1 | CASKGTAANEQFF | TGTGCCAGTAAGGGGACAGCGGCCAATGAGCAGTTCTTC
TRBJ2-7 | TRBV13 | few | TRBD1 | CASSLTGTRYEQYF | TGTGCCAGCAGCTTGACAGGGACCCGCTACGAGCAGTACTTC
TRBJ2-3 | TRBV27 | many | NA | CASSFKSASTDTQYF | TGTGCCAGCAGTTTTAAGTCAGCTAGCACAGATACGCAGTATTTT
TRBJ2-3 | TRBV27 | many | TRBD1 | CASSSWEDRGDDTQYF | TGTGCCAGCAGTTCCTGGGAAGACAGGGGTGACGATACGCAGTATTTT